The rows below give T cell receptor beta chains drawn from one sample of a study of blood T cell repertoires in COVID-19. Clones were sequenced by immunoSEQ multiplex PCR, and TCRdb holds only the in-frame ones, with some missing. The table records around 500,000 clones, less than 90% of them present only once. Sequenced sample: PBMCs or T cells enriched from blood (not recorded which). These TCRs come from a woman aged 55-69 years who had recovered from COVID-19. The CDR3 runs from the conserved cysteine through the conserved F or W. The D gene is left open where the match is weak. Some rows mark clone size as missing; the rest say once, few, many or name a class of expanded clone.

V gene	clone size	D gene	J gene	CDR3 DNA	CDR3 protein
TRBV5-1	NA	NA	TRBJ2-7	TGCGCCAGCAGCTTGACCAGGGGCGAGCAGTACTTC	CASSLTRGEQYF
TRBV2	NA	TRBD2	TRBJ2-7	TGTGCCAGCAGTCCCATGGGACTAGCGGGCGCCTACGAGCAGTACTTC	CASSPMGLAGAYEQYF
TRBV2	NA	NA	TRBJ2-1	TGTGCCAGCACTATGATGGCAGGTTACAATGAGCAGTTCTTC	CASTMMAGYNEQFF
TRBV7-9	NA	NA	TRBJ2-3	TGTGCCAGCAGCTTAGCACAGACCGGGGGAAATACGCAGTATTTT	CASSLAQTGGNTQYF
TRBV3-1/TRBV3-2	NA	NA	TRBJ2-4	TGTGCCAGCAGCCTCGGGACTGACATTCAGTACTTC	CASSLGTDIQYF
TRBV10-3	few	TRBD1	TRBJ2-2	TGTGCCATCAGACCGACAGGGGGCGTAGGCGGGGAGCTGTTTTTT	CAIRPTGGVGGELFF
TRBV24-1	few	TRBD1	TRBJ1-5	TGTGCCACCAGTGTTGGGACAGGGGGAGGCAATCAGCCCCAGCATTTT	CATSVGTGGGNQPQHF
TRBV27	once	TRBD1	TRBJ1-5	TGTGCCAGCAGCCTAGACAGGGGAAATCAGCCCCAGCATTTT	CASSLDRGNQPQHF
TRBV5-1	NA	NA	TRBJ1-5	TGCGCCAGCAGCATCGAGGGCGATCAGCCCCAGCATTTT	CASSIEGDQPQHF
TRBV2	once	TRBD2	TRBJ2-5	TGTGCCAGCACTGGGGGTAGCGGGAAGACCCAGTACTTC	CASTGGSGKTQYF
TRBV19	NA	TRBD1	TRBJ1-4	TGTGCCAGTAGTGGGACAGCGATTAATGAAAAACTGTTTTTT	CASSGTAINEKLFF
TRBV11-2	NA	NA	TRBJ1-2	TGTGCCAGCAGCCTCGACTTGGGCTACACCTTC	CASSLDLGYTF
TRBV29-1	NA	NA	TRBJ1-1	TGCAGCCTCAGAAAGGGCAGGGACACTGAAGCTTTCTTT	CSLRKGRDTEAFF
TRBV10-3	NA	TRBD1	TRBJ1-6	TGTGCCATCAGAGGGGGCTTCGATAATTCACCCCTCCACTTT	CAIRGGFDNSPLHF
TRBV7-8	NA	NA	TRBJ1-1	TGTGCCAGCAGCTTAGCGGAGCAGAACACTGAAGCTTTCTTT	CASSLAEQNTEAFF
TRBV11-2	NA	NA	TRBJ2-2	TGTGCCAGCAGCTTAGGGCGCGGATCCAACACCGGGGAGCTGTTTTTT	CASSLGRGSNTGELFF
TRBV6-1	NA	NA	TRBJ2-2	TGTGCCAGCAGTGAAGTCGCCACAGGGGGGGAGAACACCGGGGAGCTGTTTTTT	CASSEVATGGENTGELFF
TRBV7-7	NA	TRBD2	TRBJ2-1	TGTGCTAGCAGCTTATCCCTCGGGGGGAAGGACCCCAATGAGCAGTTCTTC	CASSLSLGGKDPNEQFF
TRBV9	NA	NA	TRBJ2-7	TGTGCCAGCAGACCACAGGGAGGGTCTTCCGAGCAGTACTTC	CASRPQGGSSEQYF
TRBV24-1	once	TRBD2	TRBJ2-2	TGTGCCACCAGTGATCCGGGACTAGCCGCCCCCGGGGAGCTGTTTTTT	CATSDPGLAAPGELFF
TRBV4-2	NA	NA	TRBJ1-4	TGTGCCAGCAGCCAAGATGCGGAATTTAATGAAAAACTGTTTTTT	CASSQDAEFNEKLFF
TRBV27	NA	NA	TRBJ1-1	TGTGCCAGCAGTTTATATCAGGGTACAGCTTTCTTT	CASSLYQGTAFF
TRBV19	NA	TRBD1	TRBJ2-2	TGTGCCAGTAGTACAGGGGGCATCAACACCGGGGAGCTGTTTTTT	CASSTGGINTGELFF
TRBV30	NA	TRBD1	TRBJ1-1	TGTGCCTGGAGTGTCCTAGACAGGGGGCCTGAAGCTTTCTTT	CAWSVLDRGPEAFF
TRBV29-1	NA	NA	TRBJ1-1	TGCAGCGTTGGCAGGAACACTGAAGCTTTCTTT	CSVGRNTEAFF
TRBV29-1	NA	NA	TRBJ2-7	TGCAGCGTGAGGGCCGGGTTTAGCTCCTACGAGCAGTACTTC	CSVRAGFSSYEQYF
TRBV24-1	NA	NA	TRBJ2-3	TGTGCCACCAGTGACCCCCGAGGGAGGCGGGGCACAGATACGCAGTATTTT	CATSDPRGRRGTDTQYF
TRBV18	NA	NA	TRBJ2-2	TGTGCCAGCTCACCATTCGAGGCCAGTAGCACCGGGGAGCTGTTTTTT	CASSPFEASSTGELFF
TRBV4-1	NA	NA	TRBJ1-5	TGCGCCAGCAGCCAAACCTTAACCCAGGGTAATCAGCCCCAGCATTTT	CASSQTLTQGNQPQHF
TRBV19	NA	NA	TRBJ1-2	TGTGCCAGTAGTCCCGTCCAGGGGCCTAACTATGGCTACACCTTC	CASSPVQGPNYGYTF
TRBV18	NA	NA	TRBJ2-5	TGTGCCAGCTCGTCATCTATAATCCAGGGTAAAGAGACCCAGTACTTC	CASSSSIIQGKETQYF
TRBV4-2	NA	NA	TRBJ2-5	TGTGCCAGCAGCCAGGCGGGGCTGAGGGAGACCCAGTACTTC	CASSQAGLRETQYF
TRBV5-1	NA	TRBD2	TRBJ2-3	TGCGCCAGCAGCTTGTCGACTAGCGGGGGGGCAGATACGCAGTATTTT	CASSLSTSGGADTQYF
TRBV19	NA	TRBD2	TRBJ2-3	TGTGCCAGTAGTATCGGGCTAGCGGGGGCAGATACGCAGTATTTT	CASSIGLAGADTQYF
TRBV2	NA	NA	TRBJ2-5	TGTGCCAGCAGTGATGCCGGCCCAGGGACCCAGTACTTC	CASSDAGPGTQYF
TRBV5-1	NA	NA	TRBJ2-3	TGCGCCAGCAGCGGGGGACTGCAGTACACAGATACGCAGTATTTT	CASSGGLQYTDTQYF
TRBV3-1/TRBV3-2	NA	TRBD1	TRBJ1-3	TGTGCCAGCAGCCAAGGGACAGGGGGCCTCCTTGGTGGAAACACCATATATTTT	CASSQGTGGLLGGNTIYF
TRBV21-1	NA	NA	TRBJ1-2	TGTGCCAGCAGCTCGTACCGTAGGGGTCCTAACTATGGCTACACCTTC	CASSSYRRGPNYGYTF
TRBV7-2	many	NA	TRBJ2-2	TGTGCCAGCAGCTTAGCGGACGGGGGGAACACCGGGGAGCTGTTTTTT	CASSLADGGNTGELFF
TRBV12-5	once	NA	TRBJ2-7	TGTGCTAGTGGTTTGGGCAGGGGTGACGAGCAGTACTTC	CASGLGRGDEQYF
TRBV24-1	NA	TRBD1	TRBJ2-1	TGTGCCACCAGCGGGACAGGGGTAGTGGATGAGCAGTTCTTC	CATSGTGVVDEQFF
TRBV19	NA	TRBD1	TRBJ1-5	TGTGCCAGTAGTATAACCGGGACAGGGGACGGGTGGGAGCCCCAGCATTTT	CASSITGTGDGWEPQHF
TRBV18	NA	TRBD1	TRBJ1-2	TGTGCCAGCTCACCGGACAGGGGGAATAACTATGGCTACACCTTC	CASSPDRGNNYGYTF
TRBV3-1/TRBV3-2	NA	NA	TRBJ2-3	TGTGCCAGCAGCCAAGCCCGGACGGGGGGCCGCACAGATACGCAGTATTTT	CASSQARTGGRTDTQYF
TRBV7-2	NA	NA	TRBJ2-1	TGTGCCAGCAGTTCGACTAACACCTACAATGAGCAGTTCTTC	CASSSTNTYNEQFF
TRBV6-1	NA	NA	TRBJ2-1	TGTGCCAGCAGTGAAGACAGGGTAGCCTACAATGAGCAGTTCTTC	CASSEDRVAYNEQFF
TRBV19	NA	NA	TRBJ1-3	TGTGCCAGTAGTAGCGGGGCTCTCTCTGGAAACACCATATATTTT	CASSSGALSGNTIYF
TRBV5-1	NA	TRBD1	TRBJ2-1	TGCGCCAGCAGGGAGACAGGGCGCGATGAGCAGTTCTTC	CASRETGRDEQFF
TRBV5-5	few	TRBD1	TRBJ1-6	TGTGCCAGCAGCTTGGGGGACAGGGGATCTTCACCCCTCCACTTT	CASSLGDRGSSPLHF
TRBV3-1/TRBV3-2	NA	NA	TRBJ2-7	TGTGCCAGCAGCCAAGGGGCCCGCTACGAGCAGTACTTC	CASSQGARYEQYF
TRBV19	NA	NA	TRBJ1-3	TGTGCCAGTAGCGTCTTAGGAAACACCATATATTTT	CASSVLGNTIYF
TRBV7-2	NA	TRBD2	TRBJ2-5	TGTGCCAGCAGCCCCTCGGGGGGAGAGACCCAGTACTTC	CASSPSGGETQYF
TRBV2	NA	NA	TRBJ2-1	TGTGCCAGCAGGAGCGTCCTATGGGGCGCCTCAGAGCAGTTCTTC	CASRSVLWGASEQFF
TRBV6-6	few	NA	TRBJ1-1	TGTGCCAGCAGTTTAGCCGTTGAAAACACTGAAGCTTTCTTT	CASSLAVENTEAFF
TRBV5-1	NA	NA	TRBJ1-3	TGCGCCAGCAGCTTGGGGAGTCTCTCTGGAAACACCATATATTTT	CASSLGSLSGNTIYF
TRBV19	NA	TRBD2	TRBJ2-3	TGTGCCAGTAGTATGTTCGTAGCGGGGGGCCCCACAGATACGCAGTATTTT	CASSMFVAGGPTDTQYF
TRBV25-1	NA	TRBD2	TRBJ2-5	TGTGCCAGCAGTGGAGGGACTAGCGGTAAAGAGACCCAGTACTTC	CASSGGTSGKETQYF
TRBV7-9	once	NA	TRBJ1-2	TGTGCCAGCAGCCCCCCCCTTCGGGGAGCAGCTAACTATGGCTACACCTTC	CASSPPLRGAANYGYTF
TRBV18	few	TRBD1	TRBJ1-4	TGTGCCAGCTCAGTGGACAGGGGGCATGATGAAAAACTGTTTTTT	CASSVDRGHDEKLFF